This T cell receptor (beta chain) was retrieved from a study of shared clonotypes between healthy human individuals. Broader study findings: Larger richness was generally estimated for naive than memory subsets. The four-donor shared clonotypes exceeded non-shared clonotypes in generation probability, with non-shared ones scoring lower.

As to this clone: Antigen unknown.

This CDR3 is 15 amino acids long. Germline V gene data show CDR1 as SGHRS and CDR2 as YFSETQ. The V end lost 4 bases, the J end lost 0 bases, and 12 bases lay between the germline ends. About 33,000 T cell genomes (about 0.2 ug DNA) went into each sorted-subset replicate. Method: immunoSEQ multiplex PCR; TCRdb's copy keeps in-frame clones and lacks some. The repertoire consists of hundreds of thousands of clones, with more than 95% occurring once and the leading ten covering 0.3%. Naive CD8 cells were CD45RO-negative, positively selected for CCR7, excluding terminally differentiated effector memory CD45RA+ cells. All the donors were Caucasian adults who lived in Nashville, Tennessee.

The receptor was derived from a man aged 25 to 40 in good health. The V and J genes are TRBV5-1 and TRBJ2-3; no clear D gene. The source material was naive CD8+ T cells sorted from blood. The CDR3 DNA is TGCGCCAGCAGCCCCGGTGACCATAGCACAGATACGCAGTATTTT. This translates into CASSPGDHSTDTQYF.